This TCR beta chain was identified in a study of CD8 T cells in acute hepatitis C reinfection (dated by TCRdb to the early 2020s). In terms of the full investigation: The TCRbeta repertoire of CD8+ T cells specific for the HCV NS3-1073 epitope was profiled during acute infection and after viral clearance. Paired acute and follow-up samples were contributed by four of the spontaneous resolvers.

The junction shows trimming of 4 bases on V and 4 bases on J, plus 5 bases between the germline ends. CDR1 and CDR2, looked up from the germline V gene (reference sequence), are MNHEY and SMNVEV. The cysteine opens and the phenylalanine closes a CDR3 of 11 amino acids. Just CDR3 DNA is preserved here, 33 bases in frame from base 1. Broader findings and caveats from the paper: CDR3 sequences shared with other epitopes were rarely observed, and exact matching may have been limited by differing sequencing approaches. Because bulk sequencing covered only the TCRbeta chain, the alphabeta pairing of the public clonotypes could not be determined. The NS3-1073 specific repertoires were highly diverse, and diversity did not differ significantly among acute resolver, follow-up resolver and acute chronic samples. TRBV04 and TRBV06 gene families were preferentially used in all groups, and this usage was not explained by overrepresentation in the naive pool. NS3-1073 specific cells were too rare to sort in chronically infected subjects, so no follow-up repertoires exist for those subjects. Roughly 13 public clonotypes were identified irrespective of outcome, and one of the public clonotypes used V04-02/J02-02.

The sample's time point label is to be understood as: naive CD8 control sorted from an acute-time-point sample. Enrolled in the Montreal Hepatitis C Cohort (HEPCO) in Canada, the donors were people who inject drugs, and these donors were followed every 3 months. A positive HCV RNA or antibody test that followed a negative test within the previous 24 weeks was the definition used for acute primary HCV infection. Antibodies against CD3, CD8 and CD45RO were used for surface staining, and dead cells were excluded with an aqua fixable dye. The cohort additionally had more than 5 subjects who developed chronic infection, which was defined as HCV RNA positivity at 24 weeks. Once thawed from cryostorage, peripheral blood mononuclear cells underwent negative selection via the MACS CD8+ T cell Isolation Kit to obtain CD8+ T cells. A BD FACSAria II cell sorter was used for cell sorting. The FACS-sorted cells had their genomic DNA extracted, and the commercial immunoSEQ service was used to sequence the TCRbeta chains. As for the original processing: The repertoire data were analyzed using ImmunoSEQ Analyzer software v3.0 and R v3.5.1. Sequences containing stop codons or out-of-frame rearrangements were removed, so only productive rearrangements were analyzed. Simpson diversity, Shannon entropy, CDR3 length and nucleotide addition metrics were obtained from the sequencing provider. Clonotypes were categorized by frequency as dominant, sub-dominant, low or lowest abundance, and clonotypes below 0.1% were excluded from most analyses. A CDR3 amino acid clonotype was called public if the clonotype appeared in at least two subjects at a cumulative frequency of at least 0.5%. What TCRdb holds here is the immuneACCESS table cut down to in-frame rearrangements. Part of the clones is not present; checked against another copy, under half of the missing clones reflect an unresolved V gene, and the others are unexplained. D and trimming were read from the DNA, whereas the V and J calls and clone size are those reported in that table. For this sample there are over 35,000 clones; just under 90% appear just once. Jointly, the top ten make up 0.5% of the sample.

Remarks on this clone: No antigen is known for it. Per-nucleotide qualities are absent, and no much larger clonotype sits a single base away. The sample carries other DNA sequences with the same CDR3.

This sequence was found in a young man with chronic hepatitis C. The sample comprised naive CD8+ T cells from PBMCs. The cell subset or site label on this specimen signifies: sorted total naive CD45RO-negative CD8+ T cells. Recombination linked TRBV27 to TRBJ2-7; there is no confident call for the D gene. The DNA sequence is given as TGTGCCAGCAGTTCCCCATACGAGCAGTACTTC. This gives the protein CASSSPYEQYF.